The next 32 T cell receptor beta chains were all read from a single sample in a study of T cells in tuberculosis. The table came from immunoSEQ multiplex PCR; TCRdb's copy has only in-frame clones and leaves some out. The table records about 24,000 clones, roughly 95% of them present only once. Sequenced: PBMCs. All receptors come from a donor between 10 and 35 years old with latent tuberculosis or without tuberculosis infection.

This chain uses TRBV6-5 with TRBJ2-3; D gene unclear. CDR3 length: 13 amino acids. Trimming took off 2 bases at V and 5 bases at J, with 8 bases between the two ends. Germline V gene data show CDR1 as MNHEY and CDR2 as SVGAGI. CDR3 DNA: TGTGCCAGCAGTTACAGTTCAGGAGATACGCAGTATTTT. Encoded protein: CASSYSSGDTQYF.

This sequence joins TRBV19 and TRBJ1-5; 9 nucleotides agree with TRBD1. The germline V gene has CDR1 LNHDA and CDR2 SQIVND (reference sequence). The V gene end was trimmed by 5 bases and the J gene end by 1 base; junction bases not matched to a gene: 6. The CDR3 sequence is 16 residues long. The CDR3 nucleotides are TGTGCCAGTAGTTTCACAGGGGGCGCAAGCAATCAGCCCCAGCATTTT. As protein: CASSFTGGASNQPQHF. Combining the CDR3 with reference TRBV19 and TRBJ1-5 gives the whole variable domain DGGITQSPKYLFRKEGQNVTLSCEQNLNHDAMYWYRQDPGQGLRLIYYSQIVNDFQKGDIAEGYSVSREKKESFPLTVTSAQKNPTAFYLCASSFTGGASNQPQHFGDGTRLSIL.

This chain links TRBV30 with TRBJ1-1, with a tentative D call TRBD1 (6 bases). The CDR3 spans 18 residues. The V and J ends lost 3 bases and 0 bases respectively, with 23 bases between them. CDR1 is GTSNPN, CDR2 SVGIG, per germline (reference sequence). CDR3 in DNA: TGTGCCTGGAGGTATCCCGTGGGGGGGGCGGGATTGAACACTGAAGCTTTCTTT. Its translation: CAWRYPVGGAGLNTEAFF.

The V and J genes are TRBV11-2 and TRBJ1-1; no clear D. The CDR3 runs to 14 residues. CDR1 SGHAT and CDR2 FQNNGV come from the germline V gene. V was clipped by 5 bases and J by 1 base, with 11 bases between them. DNA for the CDR3: TGTGCCAGCAGCCGATTCCCAGGGAACACTGAAGCTTTCTTT. It encodes CASSRFPGNTEAFF.

This sequence joins TRBV7-8 and TRBJ1-3, with D maybe TRBD1 (5 bases). This CDR3 has 14 amino acids. V lost 0 bases to trimming and J lost 9 bases, with 12 bases between them. Germline CDR1 reads SGHVS; CDR2 reads FQNEAQ. CDR3 protein: CASSLAEGPGTIYF. The CDR3 DNA is TGTGCCAGCAGCTTAGCGGAGGGGCCGGGCACCATATATTTT.

The CDR3 nucleotides read TGTGCCAGCAGTTACTCTGACAGGGGGCAGGGAGAGACCCAGTACTTC. It encodes CASSYSDRGQGETQYF. J is TRBJ2-5 and V is TRBV6-5; 10 bases are shared with TRBD1. In germline, CDR1 is MNHEY, CDR2 SVGAGI. The CDR3 has 16 residues. V shed 0 bases and J 4 bases; nucleotides not matched to a gene: 5.

V and J are TRBV9 and TRBJ2-1, with D possibly TRBD2 on 6 matching bases. Trimming cost V 0 bases and J 9 bases, with 10 bases left between them. CDR1 is SGDLS and CDR2 is YYNGEE in the germline V gene. There are 13 residues in the CDR3. CDR3 residues: CASSVGVGGEQFF. CDR3 bases: TGTGCCAGCAGCGTAGGGGTCGGGGGTGAGCAGTTCTTC. Based on the CDR3 plus reference TRBV9 and TRBJ2-1, the full variable domain is DSGVTQTPKHLITATGQRVTLRCSPRSGDLSVYWYQQSLDQGLQFLIQYYNGEERAKGNILERFSAQQFPDLHSELNLSSLELGDSALYFCASSVGVGGEQFFGPGTRLTVL.

The J gene is TRBJ1-2, the V gene TRBV14; 8 positions match TRBD1. Germline CDR1 SGHDN, CDR2 FVKESK. Trimming cost V 4 bases and J 4 bases; bases outside gene matches: 11. CDR3 size: 16 residues. In DNA, the CDR3 is TGTGCCAGCAGCCTTCATCGGACAGGGAGGGTCTATGGCTACACCTTC. Encoded protein: CASSLHRTGRVYGYTF.

The genes are TRBV6-1 and TRBJ1-6; D not resolved. Germline CDR1 MNHNS, CDR2 SASEGT. The CDR3 consists of 14 residues. The germline V and J ends were trimmed by 6 bases and 9 bases, with 15 bases remaining between them. The CDR3 sequence is CASRTGISGSPLHF. The DNA of the CDR3 is TGTGCCAGCAGAACCGGGATCTCGGGTTCACCCCTCCACTTT.

This clone was detected a few times. This chain uses TRBV7-8 with TRBJ2-3, with TRBD2 matching over 10 bases. Germline loops: CDR1 SGHVS, CDR2 FQNEAQ. The V segment lost 1 base and the J segment 4 bases; nucleotides outside the gene matches: 8. The CDR3 loop spans 17 amino acids. The CDR3 is CASSLGAGGLLADTQYF. CDR3 sequence (DNA): TGTGCCAGCAGCTTAGGAGCGGGGGGGCTACTGGCAGATACGCAGTATTTT.

This chain connects TRBV6-1 to TRBJ1-1; TRBD1 aligns across 9 bases. Trimming at V came to 6 bases and at J to 0 bases, leaving 5 bases not matched to a gene. The CDR3 runs to 15 residues. Per germline, CDR1 MNHNS and CDR2 SASEGT. CDR3 sequence: CASRGQGNMNTEAFF. In nucleotides, the CDR3 is TGTGCCAGCAGGGGACAGGGAAACATGAACACTGAAGCTTTCTTT.

The chain recombines TRBV19 with TRBJ1-5; 7 bases are a match to TRBD1. The CDR3 runs 17 residues. From germline, CDR1 is LNHDA and CDR2 SQIVND (reference sequence). The J segment lost 1 base and the V segment lost 7 bases, leaving 13 bases of the junction unmatched. DNA of the CDR3: TGTGCCAGTACCGGGACAGCGAGATTCGGAAGCAATCAGCCCCAGCATTTT. Translated, it gives CASTGTARFGSNQPQHF.

This chain uses TRBV29-1 with TRBJ1-1, with 10 positions matching TRBD1. Germline V CDR1 and CDR2: SQVTM, ANQGSEA. The CDR3 length is 12 residues. With 7 bases clipped from V and 3 bases from J, the junction kept 2 bases outside the gene matches. This CDR3 reads CSAGQGDTEAFF. The CDR3 DNA reads as TGCAGCGCTGGACAGGGGGACACTGAAGCTTTCTTT.

The chain employs TRBV30 and TRBJ2-3; D might be TRBD1 (5 bases). The V end lost 1 base, the J end lost 0 bases, and 8 bases lay between the germline ends. This CDR3 is 14 amino acids long. Looked up from germline, CDR1 is GTSNPN and CDR2 is SVGIG (reference sequence). The CDR3 coding sequence is TGTGCCTGGAGTGAAGGACAAAGCACAGATACGCAGTATTTT. Translating it yields CAWSEGQSTDTQYF.

The rearrangement links TRBV4-1 to TRBJ2-6; D possibly corresponds to TRBD1 (6 bases). V was cut by 8 bases and J by 2 bases, with 31 bases left in between. Germline CDR1 and CDR2: MGHRA and YSYEKL. This CDR3 is 21 amino acids long. CDR3 region: CASAFWGLRDRTLAGANVLTF. DNA for the CDR3: TGCGCCAGCGCATTCTGGGGTCTTAGAGACAGGACCTTAGCTGGGGCCAACGTCCTGACTTTC.

The gene calls are TRBV21-1 and TRBJ2-7; TRBD2, the table's D call, was not compared with the DNA. TRBV21-1 is given as a pseudogene. The CDR3 is 19 amino acids. In DNA form, the CDR3 reads TGTGCCAGCAGCAAAAGGGGCCTAGCGGGGCCCCCGAGCTCCTACGAGCAGTACGTC. Its translation is CASSKRGLAGPPSSYEQYV.

The V call is TRBV6-5, the J call TRBJ1-5, with D possibly being TRBD1 (6 bases). Deletions cut 5 bases from V and 7 bases from J, with 12 bases between. Germline V lookup: CDR1 MNHEY, CDR2 SVGAGI. CDR3 length: 13 amino acids. CDR3 region: CASSTRGGQPQHF. DNA of the CDR3: TGTGCCAGCAGTACGAGGGGGGGACAGCCCCAGCATTTT.

This chain joins TRBV5-4 and TRBJ1-2, with 11 bases aligning to TRBD1. The CDR3 sequence is 15 residues long. Per the germline V gene, CDR1 is SGHNT and CDR2 is YYREEE (reference sequence). V was clipped by 4 bases and J by 5 bases; unmatched bases: 7. CDR3 coding DNA: TGTGCCAGCAGCAGACCGGACAGGGGGCCTTATGGCTACACCTTC. Its protein is CASSRPDRGPYGYTF.

This rearrangement joins TRBV29-1 to TRBJ2-7, with D tentatively TRBD1 (5 bases). Trimming took off 6 bases at V and 6 bases at J, with 21 bases between the two ends. The CDR3 is 14 amino acids. Germline CDR1 is SQVTM and CDR2 is ANQGSEA. The CDR3 reads CSVLVGQESGEQYV. The CDR3 DNA is TGCAGCGTCCTCGTGGGGCAGGAGTCCGGCGAGCAGTACGTC.

In this sample, this clone turned up once. The chain joins TRBV5-4 to TRBJ1-1; D not certain. With 4 bases removed from V and 1 base from J, the gap between germline ends came to 8 bases. The CDR3 loop spans 13 amino acids. CDR1 is SGHNT, CDR2 YYREEE, per germline (reference sequence). CDR3 DNA sequence: TGTGCCAGCAGCCCCCTCCCGAACACTGAAGCTTTCTTT. Translating gives CASSPLPNTEAFF.

The J gene is TRBJ1-6, the V gene TRBV18; tentative D call: TRBD1 (6 bases). The CDR3 has 17 residues. Trimming cost V 1 base and J 5 bases, with 15 bases left between them. Germline CDR1 is KGHSH and CDR2 is LQKENI. CDR3 DNA: TGTGCCAGCTCACCACTGAGCGGGGGCAGGGATAATTCACCCCTCCACTTT. It codes for CASSPLSGGRDNSPLHF. The variable domain in full, completed from reference TRBV18 and TRBJ1-6, reads NAGVMQNPRHLVRRRGQEARLRCSPMKGHSHVYWYRQLPEEGLKFMVYLQKENIIDESGMPKERFSAEFPKEGPSILRIQQVVRGDSAAYFCASSPLSGGRDNSPLHFGNGTRLTVT.

The chain couples TRBV5-8 to TRBJ2-3, with unresolved D. Per germline, CDR1 SGHTS and CDR2 YDEGEE. The V end was cut by 0 bases, the J end by 2 bases, with 7 bases between. This CDR3 has 14 amino acids. The DNA of the CDR3 is TGTGCCAGCAGCTTGGCACCAGACACAGATACGCAGTATTTT. Translation gives CASSLAPDTDTQYF.

The chain carries TRBV7-3 and TRBJ1-1; TRBD1 aligns across 7 bases. From germline, CDR1 is SGHTA and CDR2 FQGTGA. V lost 2 bases to trimming and J lost 11 bases; unmatched junction nucleotides: 8. The CDR3 is 13 residues long. CDR3 in amino acids: CASSLGVTGYAFF. The CDR3 nucleotides are TGTGCCAGCAGCTTAGGTGTGACAGGGTATGCTTTCTTT.

The V call is TRBV7-3, the J call TRBJ2-3, with 11 bases that match TRBD1. The V gene's germline CDR1 is SGHTA and CDR2 FQGTGA. The V segment lost 5 bases and the J segment 6 bases; nucleotides outside the gene matches: 7. This CDR3 has 15 residues. CDR3 residues: CASSDGQGAHDTQYF. Written as DNA, the CDR3 is TGTGCCAGCAGCGACGGACAGGGGGCGCATGATACGCAGTATTTT.

The chain uses TRBV2 and TRBJ2-7; D possibly corresponds to TRBD1 (6 bases). Germline V gene data show CDR1 as SNHLY and CDR2 as FYNNEI. The CDR3 is 15 residues long. Trimming removed 5 bases from V and 8 bases from J, with 22 bases in between. This CDR3 reads CASSFAGRDTTQQYV. CDR3 DNA: TGTGCCAGCAGTTTCGCGGGTAGGGACACTACGCAGCAGTACGTC.

The chain carries TRBV7-6 and TRBJ1-1; no reliable D call. Germline V CDR1 and CDR2: SGHVS, FNYEAQ. This CDR3 is built from 14 residues. Trimming removed 5 bases from V and 4 bases from J, with 14 bases in between. CDR3 protein: CASSPFHSRTEAFF. CDR3 nucleotides: TGTGCCAGCAGCCCCTTCCATTCGCGCACTGAAGCTTTCTTT.

In nucleotides, the CDR3 is TGTGCCAGCAGCTTGGTGGCGGGGCGTTTCGATTCACCCCTCCACTTT. Residues: CASSLVAGRFDSPLHF. The rearrangement links TRBV5-4 to TRBJ1-6; possible D gene TRBD1, 5 bases. Trimming cost V 0 bases and J 8 bases, with 15 bases left between them. CDR3 length: 16 amino acids. Germline V gene lookup returns CDR1 SGHNT and CDR2 YYREEE (reference sequence). The full variable domain, with the rest looked up from reference TRBV5-4 and TRBJ1-6, is ETGVTQSPTHLIKTRGQQVTLRCSSQSGHNTVSWYQQALGQGPQFIFQYYREEENGRGNFPPRFSGLQFPNYSSELNVNALELDDSALYLCASSLVAGRFDSPLHFGNGTRLTVT.

The gene calls are TRBV5-1 and TRBJ1-1, with 10 bases identical to TRBD1. CDR3 length: 15 amino acids. Unmatched junction bases numbered 5, after V lost 0 bases and J lost 6 bases. Germline-derived CDR1 and CDR2 are SGHRS and YFSETQ. CDR3 region: CASSLGGQGKPEAFF. CDR3 nucleotide sequence: TGCGCCAGCAGCTTGGGGGGACAGGGGAAGCCTGAAGCTTTCTTT.

The V call is TRBV5-1, the J call TRBJ1-6; 7 nucleotides agree with TRBD1. CDR1 is SGHRS and CDR2 is YFSETQ in the germline V gene. CDR3 size: 14 residues. The V gene end was trimmed by 5 bases and the J gene end by 7 bases; junction bases not matched to a gene: 6. The CDR3 spells CASRPRDRNSPLHF. For the CDR3, the DNA is TGCGCCAGCAGGCCCCGGGACAGAAATTCACCCCTCCACTTT.

This clone was counted a single time. This sequence joins TRBV5-6 and TRBJ1-4; TRBD1 matches 7 bases. Unmatched junction bases numbered 11, after V lost 3 bases and J lost 0 bases. Germline V gene lookup returns CDR1 SGHDT and CDR2 YYEEEE. The CDR3 spans 18 residues. The CDR3 is CASSSTGTEYSTNEKLFF. Written as DNA, the CDR3 is TGTGCCAGCAGCTCAACCGGGACAGAATACTCAACTAATGAAAAACTGTTTTTT. The complete variable domain, with remaining parts taken from reference TRBV5-6 and TRBJ1-4, reads DAGVTQSPTHLIKTRGQQVTLRCSPKSGHDTVSWYQQALGQGPQFIFQYYEEEERQRGNFPDRFSGHQFPNYSSELNVNALLLGDSALYLCASSSTGTEYSTNEKLFFGSGTQLSVL.

This clone has a handful of counts. The chain joins TRBV12-5 to TRBJ1-2; D is possibly TRBD1 (5 bases). V shed 1 base and J shed 5 bases, with 14 bases lying between them. The CDR3 length is 15 residues. The germline CDR1 and CDR2 sequences are LGHNT and FRNRAP. CDR3 in amino acids: CASGLDQGLRYGYTF. Written as DNA, the CDR3 is TGTGCTAGTGGTTTGGATCAGGGTTTACGGTATGGCTACACCTTC.

The chain recombines TRBV5-1 with TRBJ2-3, with D perhaps TRBD1 (7 bases). V gave up 1 base and J gave up 3 bases, with 18 bases separating them. This CDR3 is 17 amino acids long. Germline CDR1 and CDR2: SGHRS and YFSETQ. The CDR3 reads CASSLSPRGAQTDTQYF. Written as DNA, the CDR3 is TGCGCCAGCAGCTTGTCCCCCAGGGGGGCACAGACAGATACGCAGTATTTT.